Below, 7 T cell receptor beta chains from the same sample are listed, as sequenced in a study of blood T cell repertoires in COVID-19. Clones were read by immunoSEQ multiplex PCR, and TCRdb kept only the in-frame ones, dropping some. The sample has approximately 60,000 clones, roughly 85% seen once. Sequencing input: peripheral blood. The receptors shown here come from a human donor in a cohort sampled during active COVID-19.

V gene TRBV3-1 (or the pseudogene TRBV3-2) combines with J gene TRBJ2-7; maybe TRBD1 (5 bases). The CDR3 is 14 amino acids. The V and J ends lost 6 bases and 2 bases respectively, with 14 bases between them. Germline loops: CDR1 LGHDT, CDR2 YNNKEL (reference sequence). The DNA for the CDR3 is TGTGCCAGCAGACCCTCAGGGCCTGCCTACGAGCAGTACTTC. Its protein product is CASRPSGPAYEQYF.

The chain is built from TRBV7-9 and TRBJ2-3, with D perhaps TRBD2 (6 bases). Between the trimmed V and J ends, which lost 1 base and 1 base, there was a span of 15 bases. The CDR3 totals 17 residues. From germline, CDR1 is SEHNR and CDR2 FQNEAQ (reference sequence). The CDR3 DNA reads as TGTGCCAGCAGCTTAGAGGGTAGCGGTTTGGGCACAGATACGCAGTATTTT. Translating gives CASSLEGSGLGTDTQYF.

The chain uses TRBV24-1 and TRBJ1-4, with 10 bases matching TRBD1. CDR1 and CDR2 (germline): KGHDR, SFDVKD. The junction had 3 bases not matched to a gene; V was cut back by 3 bases and J by 6 bases. CDR3 length: 15 residues. The CDR3 DNA follows: TGTGCCACCAGTGATCCCGGGACAGGGGATGAAAAACTGTTTTTT. It specifies CATSDPGTGDEKLFF.

The CDR3 DNA follows: TGTGCCAGCTCACAAGACAGGGCCGGCTACACCTTC. It encodes CASSQDRAGYTF. This chain connects TRBV18 to TRBJ1-2, with TRBD1 matching over 7 bases. The trim removed 4 bases at V and 8 bases at J, leaving 4 bases unmatched. In germline, CDR1 is KGHSH, CDR2 LQKENI. The CDR3 is made up of 12 amino acids.

The chain combines TRBV5-1 with TRBJ1-1; D perhaps matches TRBD1 (6 bases). The length of the CDR3 is 16 residues. The germline V and J ends were trimmed by 4 bases and 1 base, with 17 bases remaining between them. The germline V gene has CDR1 SGHRS and CDR2 YFSETQ. The CDR3 coding sequence is TGCGCCAGCAGCCAGGACAGACTAACCTCGAACACTGAAGCTTTCTTT. This codes for CASSQDRLTSNTEAFF. The full variable domain, its missing parts supplied by reference TRBV5-1 and TRBJ1-1, is KAGVTQTPRYLIKTRGQQVTLSCSPISGHRSVSWYQQTPGQGLQFLFEYFSETQRNKGNFPGRFSGRQFSNSRSEMNVSTLELGDSALYLCASSQDRLTSNTEAFFGQGTRLTVV.

This chain links TRBV21-1 with TRBJ1-6; the table's D call TRBD1 went unverified against the DNA. TRBV21-1 is a recognized pseudogene. The CDR3 totals 15 residues. CDR3 residues: CASSKVRGNNSPLHF. Here the CDR3 DNA reads TGTGCCAGCAGCAAAGTTAGGGGGAATAATTCACCCCTCCACTTT.

This clone was seen just once. This chain links TRBV15 with TRBJ1-6, with 8 nucleotides matching TRBD1. V lost 5 bases and J lost 10; bases outside the gene matches: 4. The CDR3 is made up of 13 amino acids. Germline lookup yields CDR1 LNHNV and CDR2 YYDKDF (reference sequence). DNA of the CDR3: TGTGCCACCAGCTCAGGGGGCAGGTCACCCCTCCACTTT. Protein sequence: CATSSGGRSPLHF.